The TCR beta chain described here comes from a study of blood T cells in healthy people across ages. Note on this clonotype: As yet, its antigen is unknown.

Overall study findings and caveats: Older age went with lower TCR beta diversity per million T cells, in a roughly linear way.

Healthy Caucasian individuals from Russia aged roughly 6 to 90 served as donors. The CDR3 consists of 12 residues. Germline V CDR1 and CDR2: SNHLY, FYNNEI. V gave up 5 bases and J gave up 6 bases, with 9 bases separating them. For the second PCR, which ran for roughly 7 to 11 cycles, a sample-barcoded 5' primer and a J-beta primer mix were used. One entry per CDR3 protein results from TCRdb running MiXCR on the 5' RACE reads. The sample has over 1,300,000 distinct CDR3 sequences, around 55% seen once; the top ten hold over 6.5%. The source of this sequence is a man between 18 and 29 years old in good health. The chain uses TRBV2 and TRBJ2-3; no clear D. Input material: blood. CDR3: CASSPGRDTQYF. In DNA form, the CDR3 reads TGTGCCAGCAGTCCGGGTAGGGATACGCAGTATTTT.